The source of this T cell receptor (beta chain) is a study of blood T cells in healthy people across ages. On this clonotype itself: Its specificity is unknown.

Study observations and caveats: CMV status of donors was unknown, possibly confounding expanded clonotype changes. More naive CD4+ cells and higher diversity were found in long-lived than in aged donors.

This CDR3 contains 18 residues. Germline CDR1 and CDR2: MNHEY and SVGEGT. Losses at the gene ends were 2 bases for V and 0 bases for J; bases not matched to a gene: 8. Each sample yielded at least 7 million isolated PBMCs. PCR was performed a second time for about 7 to 11 cycles using a sample-barcoded 5' primer and a J-beta primer mix. TCRdb re-derived calls from the 5' RACE reads in MiXCR, one entry per CDR3 protein. This repertoire shows 800,000 to 900,000 distinct CDR3 sequences, roughly 60% found once; its top ten account for about 30%. The receptor's source is a young man in good health. V and J are TRBV6-2 or TRBV6-3 and TRBJ2-3, with 10 nucleotides matching TRBD2. The sequenced material came from blood. The DNA of the CDR3 is TGTGCCAGCAGTTACGAACTAGCGGGGAGATCTAGCACAGATACGCAGTATTTT. Its protein is CASSYELAGRSSTDTQYF.